These T cell receptor beta chains were read from a single sample in a study of blood T cell repertoires in COVID-19. The method was immunoSEQ multiplex PCR; TCRdb's version includes in-frame clones alone and lacks a portion of them. The table records hundreds of thousands of clones, roughly 89% of them present only once. Specimen: peripheral blood. The receptor source for this set is a woman aged 18-35 years who had recovered from COVID-19. Both conserved end residues are part of each CDR3. A D gene is named only where the DNA matches it firmly. Clone size is given for some rows only: seen once, a few or many times, or a class if the clone is expanded.

d_call: .; j_call: TRBJ1-1; v_call: TRBV19; clone_size: .; cdr3_aa: CASSGQPRNTEAFF; cdr3_nt: TGTGCCAGTAGTGGACAGCCACGGAACACTGAAGCTTTCTTT
d_call: .; j_call: TRBJ2-3; v_call: TRBV27; clone_size: .; cdr3_aa: CASSPRRVTDTQYF; cdr3_nt: TGTGCCAGCAGTCCCAGGCGGGTAACAGATACGCAGTATTTT
d_call: .; j_call: TRBJ1-5; v_call: TRBV19; clone_size: .; cdr3_aa: CASSPLSRQNQPQHF; cdr3_nt: TGTGCCAGTAGTCCCCTTTCCAGGCAGAATCAGCCCCAGCATTTT
d_call: .; j_call: TRBJ1-5; v_call: TRBV28; clone_size: .; cdr3_aa: CASSLRGYDYQPQHF; cdr3_nt: TGTGCCAGCAGTTTACGGGGGTATGATTATCAGCCCCAGCATTTT
d_call: TRBD1; j_call: TRBJ2-1; v_call: TRBV30; clone_size: .; cdr3_aa: CAWSVWDRIYNEQFF; cdr3_nt: TGTGCCTGGAGTGTATGGGACAGGATCTACAATGAGCAGTTCTTC
d_call: TRBD1; j_call: TRBJ2-5; v_call: TRBV5-1; clone_size: .; cdr3_aa: CASSATGSGETQYF; cdr3_nt: TGCGCCAGCAGCGCGACAGGGTCGGGGGAGACCCAGTACTTC
d_call: .; j_call: TRBJ2-1; v_call: TRBV30; clone_size: .; cdr3_aa: CAWSLSWNEQFF; cdr3_nt: TGTGCCTGGAGTCTTAGCTGGAATGAGCAGTTCTTC
d_call: .; j_call: TRBJ2-1; v_call: TRBV7-8; clone_size: .; cdr3_aa: CASSLLTAYNEQFF; cdr3_nt: TGTGCCAGCAGCTTACTAACAGCCTACAATGAGCAGTTCTTC
d_call: .; j_call: TRBJ2-5; v_call: TRBV5-1; clone_size: once; cdr3_aa: CASSLYSQETQYF; cdr3_nt: TGCGCCAGCAGCTTGTACAGCCAAGAGACCCAGTACTTC
d_call: .; j_call: TRBJ2-1; v_call: TRBV12-3/TRBV12-4; clone_size: once; cdr3_aa: CASRGPYPNEQFF; cdr3_nt: TGTGCCAGCAGGGGGCCCTACCCCAATGAGCAGTTCTTC
d_call: TRBD1; j_call: TRBJ1-5; v_call: TRBV28; clone_size: .; cdr3_aa: CASSRTGIISNQPQHF; cdr3_nt: TGTGCCAGCAGTCGGACAGGTATCATTAGCAATCAGCCCCAGCATTTT
d_call: TRBD2; j_call: TRBJ2-3; v_call: TRBV7-9; clone_size: .; cdr3_aa: CASSLTSGSTDTQYF; cdr3_nt: TGTGCCAGCAGCTTGACTAGCGGGAGCACAGATACGCAGTATTTT
d_call: .; j_call: TRBJ2-2; v_call: TRBV5-1; clone_size: .; cdr3_aa: CASSPEAEYTGELFF; cdr3_nt: TGCGCCAGCAGCCCGGAGGCAGAGTACACCGGGGAGCTGTTTTTT
d_call: TRBD2; j_call: TRBJ2-1; v_call: TRBV5-1; clone_size: .; cdr3_aa: CASSYGLVGDEQFF; cdr3_nt: TGCGCCAGCAGCTATGGACTAGTTGGCGATGAGCAGTTCTTC
d_call: .; j_call: TRBJ2-1; v_call: TRBV19; clone_size: .; cdr3_aa: CASSTAEYNEQFF; cdr3_nt: TGTGCCAGTAGTACCGCGGAATACAATGAGCAGTTCTTC
d_call: TRBD1; j_call: TRBJ1-1; v_call: TRBV19; clone_size: .; cdr3_aa: CASSILTGTAPTEAFF; cdr3_nt: TGTGCCAGTAGTATACTAACTGGGACAGCGCCCACTGAAGCTTTCTTT
d_call: .; j_call: TRBJ2-3; v_call: TRBV5-1; clone_size: once; cdr3_aa: CASSLGGPEAADTQYF; cdr3_nt: TGCGCCAGCAGCTTGGGGGGGCCAGAAGCCGCAGATACGCAGTATTTT
d_call: .; j_call: TRBJ2-1; v_call: TRBV5-1; clone_size: .; cdr3_aa: CASSLVGGYNEQFF; cdr3_nt: TGCGCCAGCAGCTTGGTGGGGGGCTACAATGAGCAGTTCTTC
d_call: .; j_call: TRBJ1-1; v_call: TRBV29-1; clone_size: .; cdr3_aa: CSAQGGPDAFF; cdr3_nt: TGCAGCGCCCAAGGAGGGCCGGACGCTTTCTTT
d_call: TRBD2; j_call: TRBJ2-6; v_call: TRBV5-4; clone_size: .; cdr3_aa: CASSLPSGDSGANVLTF; cdr3_nt: TGTGCCAGCAGCTTGCCTAGCGGGGATTCTGGGGCCAACGTCCTGACTTTC
d_call: .; j_call: TRBJ1-4; v_call: TRBV19; clone_size: .; cdr3_aa: CASNNRATNEKLFF; cdr3_nt: TGTGCCAGTAACAACAGGGCAACTAATGAAAAACTGTTTTTT
d_call: .; j_call: TRBJ1-2; v_call: TRBV6-4; clone_size: .; cdr3_aa: CASSEGPGGPSYYGYTF; cdr3_nt: TGTGCCAGCAGTGAAGGGCCGGGAGGGCCGTCGTACTATGGCTACACCTTC
d_call: .; j_call: TRBJ2-4; v_call: TRBV20-1; clone_size: .; cdr3_aa: CSAWTGNIQYF; cdr3_nt: TGCAGTGCATGGACTGGAAACATTCAGTACTTC
d_call: TRBD2; j_call: TRBJ2-1; v_call: TRBV6-2/TRBV6-3; clone_size: .; cdr3_aa: CASSSPLGLAGGSWNEQFF; cdr3_nt: TGTGCCAGCAGCTCCCCGTTGGGACTAGCGGGAGGGTCGTGGAATGAGCAGTTCTTC
d_call: TRBD1; j_call: TRBJ1-5; v_call: TRBV4-3; clone_size: .; cdr3_aa: CASSQGQGNNQPQHF; cdr3_nt: TGCGCCAGCAGCCAAGGACAGGGCAACAATCAGCCCCAGCATTTT
d_call: TRBD1; j_call: TRBJ1-2; v_call: TRBV7-2; clone_size: .; cdr3_aa: CASIRQGAAYGYTF; cdr3_nt: TGTGCCAGCATCAGACAGGGGGCCGCCTATGGCTACACCTTC
d_call: .; j_call: TRBJ1-1; v_call: TRBV19; clone_size: .; cdr3_aa: CASSLFPNTEAFF; cdr3_nt: TGTGCCAGTTCCCTTTTCCCGAACACTGAAGCTTTCTTT
d_call: .; j_call: TRBJ1-6; v_call: TRBV7-2; clone_size: .; cdr3_aa: CASRLTVNSPLHF; cdr3_nt: TGTGCCAGCAGGCTTACAGTTAATTCACCCCTCCACTTT
d_call: .; j_call: TRBJ2-4; v_call: TRBV5-6; clone_size: .; cdr3_aa: CASSFSGAEYF; cdr3_nt: TGTGCCAGCAGCTTCTCAGGGGCAGAGTACTTC
d_call: TRBD1; j_call: TRBJ1-2; v_call: TRBV6-2/TRBV6-3; clone_size: few; cdr3_aa: CASSYSNVRDRLYGYTF; cdr3_nt: TGTGCCAGCAGTTACTCCAATGTTCGGGACAGGCTTTATGGCTACACCTTC
d_call: .; j_call: TRBJ1-2; v_call: TRBV2; clone_size: .; cdr3_aa: CASSEAGRGYTF; cdr3_nt: TGTGCCAGCAGTGAAGCAGGTCGCGGGTACACCTTC
d_call: TRBD2; j_call: TRBJ2-1; v_call: TRBV5-4; clone_size: once; cdr3_aa: CASSFLLAGGPNEQFF; cdr3_nt: TGTGCCAGCAGCTTTTTGCTAGCGGGAGGGCCTAATGAGCAGTTCTTC
d_call: .; j_call: TRBJ1-4; v_call: TRBV24-1; clone_size: .; cdr3_aa: CATSDARQREKLFF; cdr3_nt: TGTGCCACCAGTGATGCTAGACAGCGTGAAAAACTGTTTTTT
d_call: TRBD1; j_call: TRBJ1-2; v_call: TRBV5-4; clone_size: .; cdr3_aa: CASHRDRGFYGYTF; cdr3_nt: TGTGCCAGCCACAGGGACAGGGGGTTCTATGGCTACACCTTC
d_call: .; j_call: TRBJ2-1; v_call: TRBV6-2/TRBV6-3; clone_size: .; cdr3_aa: CASSHNYNEQFF; cdr3_nt: TGTGCCAGCAGTCACAACTACAATGAGCAGTTCTTC
d_call: TRBD2; j_call: TRBJ2-2; v_call: TRBV12-5; clone_size: .; cdr3_aa: CASGLLPSGLQGTGELFF; cdr3_nt: TGTGCTAGTGGTTTGTTGCCTAGCGGGTTACAGGGCACCGGGGAGCTGTTTTTT
d_call: TRBD1; j_call: TRBJ1-2; v_call: TRBV24-1; clone_size: .; cdr3_aa: CATGTGGLYGYTF; cdr3_nt: TGTGCCACCGGGACAGGGGGCCTCTATGGCTACACCTTC
d_call: TRBD1; j_call: TRBJ1-1; v_call: TRBV19; clone_size: .; cdr3_aa: CASSHRGSPGEAFF; cdr3_nt: TGTGCCAGTAGTCACAGGGGGTCCCCCGGTGAAGCTTTCTTT
d_call: TRBD1; j_call: TRBJ1-6; v_call: TRBV28; clone_size: .; cdr3_aa: CASTPPGQDSSPLHF; cdr3_nt: TGTGCCAGCACACCTCCGGGACAGGATTCTTCACCCCTCCACTTT
d_call: TRBD1; j_call: TRBJ1-2; v_call: TRBV6-4; clone_size: once; cdr3_aa: CASSPTGGPSNYGYTF; cdr3_nt: TGTGCCAGCAGTCCGACAGGGGGCCCTTCTAACTATGGCTACACCTTC
d_call: .; j_call: TRBJ1-4; v_call: TRBV24-1; clone_size: .; cdr3_aa: CATSFFRLSTLCEKLFF; cdr3_nt: TGTGCCACCAGTTTCTTCAGGCTGTCGACCTTATGTGAAAAACTGTTTTTT
d_call: TRBD1; j_call: TRBJ1-1; v_call: TRBV6-5; clone_size: .; cdr3_aa: CASTEQTGAITEAFF; cdr3_nt: TGTGCCAGCACCGAACAGACAGGGGCGATCACTGAAGCTTTCTTT
d_call: .; j_call: TRBJ2-1; v_call: TRBV25-1; clone_size: .; cdr3_aa: CASTQTSFLDNEQFF; cdr3_nt: TGTGCCAGCACACAGACCTCGTTCCTGGACAATGAGCAGTTCTTC
d_call: TRBD1; j_call: TRBJ2-1; v_call: TRBV7-2; clone_size: few; cdr3_aa: CASSLPRGQLYNEQFF; cdr3_nt: TGTGCCAGCAGCCTACCCAGGGGACAGCTATACAATGAGCAGTTCTTC
d_call: .; j_call: TRBJ2-5; v_call: TRBV9; clone_size: .; cdr3_aa: CASSVASQETQYF; cdr3_nt: TGTGCCAGCAGCGTAGCCAGCCAAGAGACCCAGTACTTC
d_call: TRBD2; j_call: TRBJ2-2; v_call: TRBV11-3; clone_size: .; cdr3_aa: CASSLHGTTSVSGELFF; cdr3_nt: TGTGCCAGCAGCTTACATGGGACTACTTCTGTGTCCGGGGAGCTGTTTTTT
d_call: .; j_call: TRBJ1-1; v_call: TRBV12-2; clone_size: .; cdr3_aa: CASRSGQAEDTEAFF; cdr3_nt: TGTGCAAGTCGCTCGGGACAGGCGGAAGACACTGAAGCTTTCTTT
d_call: .; j_call: TRBJ2-1; v_call: TRBV11-3; clone_size: .; cdr3_aa: CASSLGGGLALNEQFF; cdr3_nt: TGTGCCAGCAGCTTGGGCGGAGGTCTGGCCCTTAATGAGCAGTTCTTC
d_call: TRBD2; j_call: TRBJ2-3; v_call: TRBV5-1; clone_size: .; cdr3_aa: CASSLTSGRVTDTQYF; cdr3_nt: TGCGCCAGCAGCCTCACTAGCGGGAGGGTCACAGATACGCAGTATTTT
d_call: .; j_call: TRBJ2-1; v_call: TRBV6-2/TRBV6-3; clone_size: .; cdr3_aa: CASSYENPRTREGSYNEQFF; cdr3_nt: TGTGCCAGCAGTTACGAAAACCCCCGGACCCGAGAGGGCTCCTACAATGAGCAGTTCTTC